The entry below describes one TCR beta chain. This specimen belongs to a study of blood T cell repertoires in COVID-19. Study-wide background: The United States, Italy and Spain were the sources of the acute and convalescent COVID-19 samples. In each case, the material was cDNA or gDNA derived from T cells, B-cell-depleted T cells, or PBMCs.

How the authors handled the data: Reference gene primer amplification gave nucleated cell count estimates. Profiled with immunoSEQ multiplex PCR; TCRdb holds only in-frame clones, not every one. The V and J calls and clone size come from that table; D and trimming were worked out from the DNA. The sample consists of some 120,000 clones, approximately 90% of them appearing once. From germline, CDR1 is LNHDA and CDR2 SQIVND (reference sequence). After removal of 0 bases from V and 5 bases from J, the junction contained 7 bases not matched to a gene. The CDR3 loop spans 16 amino acids. Material for sequencing was peripheral blood. This chain uses TRBV19 with TRBJ2-1, with 7 bases matching TRBD2. The receptor comes from a human donor with active COVID-19. The donor label of this sample is uncertain. The CDR3 coding sequence is TGTGCCAGTAGTATAGACGGAGCGGGGCTTCACAATGAGCAGTTCTTC. Translation gives CASSIDGAGLHNEQFF.